This TCR beta chain was identified in a study of graft-versus-host responses after intestinal transplantation. In the study overall: All recipients were given anti-thymocyte globulin induction, and tacrolimus and steroids were then administered for three to four years. Overall study results and limits: GvH clones appeared in recipient marrow, some first in ileum or blood. Where graft-donor T cell macrochimerism was present, patients had high graft-versus-host to host-versus-graft clonal ratios in allografts.

As concerns this clone: The antigen remains unidentified.

TCRdb's table, derived via immunoSEQ multiplex PCR, lists solely in-frame clones and lacks some. This table holds some 130,000 clones, 80% to 95% found once. This CDR3 region has 15 residues. CDR1 is SGHAT, CDR2 FQNNGV, per germline. V lost 1 base and J lost 5; bases outside the gene matches: 5. This sequence was found in a human donor who received an intestinal transplant. The sequences come from unstimulated CD4+ T cells sorted from spleen or lymph node cells, collected before intestinal transplant. The J gene is TRBJ2-5, the V gene TRBV11-2, with 9 bases matching TRBD1. Here the CDR3 reads CASSLAGQGTETQYF. In DNA, the CDR3 is TGTGCCAGCAGCTTAGCGGGACAGGGAACGGAGACCCAGTACTTC.